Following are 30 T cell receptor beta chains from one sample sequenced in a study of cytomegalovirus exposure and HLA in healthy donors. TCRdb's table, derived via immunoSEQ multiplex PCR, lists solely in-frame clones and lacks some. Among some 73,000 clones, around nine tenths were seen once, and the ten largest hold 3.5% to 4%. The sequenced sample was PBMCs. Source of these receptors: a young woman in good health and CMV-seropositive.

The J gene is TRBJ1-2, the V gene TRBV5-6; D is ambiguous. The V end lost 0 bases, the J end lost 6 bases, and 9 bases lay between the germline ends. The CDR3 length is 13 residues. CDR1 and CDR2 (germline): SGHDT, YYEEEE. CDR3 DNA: TGTGCCAGCAGCTTGGCGGGAAACAATGGCTACACCTTC. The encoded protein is CASSLAGNNGYTF.

The CDR3 sequence: CASSTFQASYEQYF. Here the CDR3 DNA reads TGTGCCAGCAGCACTTTTCAGGCCTCCTACGAGCAGTACTTC. The chain uses TRBV13 and TRBJ2-7; D not resolved. Per the germline V gene, CDR1 is PRHDT and CDR2 is FYEKMQ (reference sequence). V was pared by 5 bases and J by 0 bases, with 11 bases between. CDR3 length equals 14 residues.

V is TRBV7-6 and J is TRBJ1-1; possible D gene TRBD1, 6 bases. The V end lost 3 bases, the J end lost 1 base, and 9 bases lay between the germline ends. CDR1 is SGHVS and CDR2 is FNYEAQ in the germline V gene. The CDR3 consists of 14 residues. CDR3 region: CASSFQGQNTEAFF. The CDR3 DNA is TGTGCCAGCAGCTTCCAGGGACAGAACACTGAAGCTTTCTTT. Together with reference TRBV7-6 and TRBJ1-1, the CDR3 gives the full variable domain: GAGVSQSPRYKVTKRGQDVALRCDPISGHVSLYWYRQALGQGPEFLTYFNYEAQQDKSGLPNDRFSAERPEGSISTLTIQRTEQRDSAMYRCASSFQGQNTEAFFGQGTRLTVV.

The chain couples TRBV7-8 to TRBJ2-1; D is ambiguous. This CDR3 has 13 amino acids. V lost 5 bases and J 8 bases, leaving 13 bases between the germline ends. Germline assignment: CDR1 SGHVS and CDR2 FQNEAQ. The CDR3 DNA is TGTGCCAGCAGCACTTATTCTGTTTATGAGCAGTTCTTC. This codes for CASSTYSVYEQFF. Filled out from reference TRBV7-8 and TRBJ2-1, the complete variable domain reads GAGVSQSPRYKVAKRGQDVALRCDPISGHVSLFWYQQALGQGPEFLTYFQNEAQLDKSGLPSDRFFAERPEGSVSTLKIQRTQQEDSAVYLCASSTYSVYEQFFGPGTRLTVL.

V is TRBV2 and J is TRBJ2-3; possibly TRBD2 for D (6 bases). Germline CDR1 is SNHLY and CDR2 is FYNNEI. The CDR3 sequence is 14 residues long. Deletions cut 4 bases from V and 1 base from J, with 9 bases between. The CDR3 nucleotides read TGTGCCAGCAGTGTAGCGGCAGGCACAGATACGCAGTATTTT. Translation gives CASSVAAGTDTQYF.

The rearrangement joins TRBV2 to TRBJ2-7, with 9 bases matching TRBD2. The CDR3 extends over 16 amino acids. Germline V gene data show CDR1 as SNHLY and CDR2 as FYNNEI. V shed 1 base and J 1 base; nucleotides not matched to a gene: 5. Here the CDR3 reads CASSEGGSGSSYEQYF. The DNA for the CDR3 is TGTGCCAGCAGTGAAGGAGGTAGCGGGAGTTCCTACGAGCAGTACTTC.

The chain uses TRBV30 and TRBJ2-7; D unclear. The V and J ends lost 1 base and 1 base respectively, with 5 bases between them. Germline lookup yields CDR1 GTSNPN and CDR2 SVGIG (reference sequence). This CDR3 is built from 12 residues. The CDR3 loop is CAWSEESYEQYF. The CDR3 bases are TGTGCCTGGAGTGAAGAGTCCTACGAGCAGTACTTC.

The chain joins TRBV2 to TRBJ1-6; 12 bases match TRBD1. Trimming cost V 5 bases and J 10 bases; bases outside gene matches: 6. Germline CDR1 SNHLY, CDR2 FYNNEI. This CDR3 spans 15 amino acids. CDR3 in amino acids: CASSPGQGAGSPLHF. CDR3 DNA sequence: TGTGCCAGCAGTCCGGGACAGGGGGCAGGGTCACCCCTCCACTTT.

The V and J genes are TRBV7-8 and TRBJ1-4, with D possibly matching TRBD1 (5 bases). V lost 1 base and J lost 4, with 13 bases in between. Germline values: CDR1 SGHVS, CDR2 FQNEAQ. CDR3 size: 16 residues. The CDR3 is CASSLESRALNEKLFF. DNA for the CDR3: TGTGCCAGCAGCTTAGAAAGCAGGGCCCTTAATGAAAAACTGTTTTTT.

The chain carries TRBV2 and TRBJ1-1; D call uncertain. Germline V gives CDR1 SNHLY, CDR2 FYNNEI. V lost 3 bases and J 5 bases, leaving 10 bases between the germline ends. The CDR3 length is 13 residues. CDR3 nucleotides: TGTGCCAGCAGTGAGTTGTATCGTACTGAAGCTTTCTTT. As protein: CASSELYRTEAFF.

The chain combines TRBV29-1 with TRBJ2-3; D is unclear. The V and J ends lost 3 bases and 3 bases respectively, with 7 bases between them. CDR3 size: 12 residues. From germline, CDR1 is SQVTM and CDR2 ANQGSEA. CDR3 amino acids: CSVEGSTDTQYF. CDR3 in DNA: TGCAGCGTTGAGGGCAGTACAGATACGCAGTATTTT.

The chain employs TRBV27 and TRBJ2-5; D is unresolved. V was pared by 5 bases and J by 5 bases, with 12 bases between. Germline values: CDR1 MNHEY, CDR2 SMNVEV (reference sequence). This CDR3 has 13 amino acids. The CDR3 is CASSPFMAETQYF. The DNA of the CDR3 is TGTGCCAGCAGTCCATTTATGGCCGAGACCCAGTACTTC.

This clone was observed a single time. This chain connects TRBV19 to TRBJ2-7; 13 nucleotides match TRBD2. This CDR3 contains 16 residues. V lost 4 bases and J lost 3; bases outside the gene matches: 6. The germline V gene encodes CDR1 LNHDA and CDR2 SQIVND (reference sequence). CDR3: CASSTGLAGRLYEQYF. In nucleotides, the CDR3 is TGTGCCAGTAGTACGGGACTAGCGGGAAGACTCTACGAGCAGTACTTC.

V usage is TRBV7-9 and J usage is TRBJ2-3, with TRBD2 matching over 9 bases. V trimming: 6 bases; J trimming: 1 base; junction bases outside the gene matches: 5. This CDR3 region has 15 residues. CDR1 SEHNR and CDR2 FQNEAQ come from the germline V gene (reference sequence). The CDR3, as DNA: TGTGCCAGCAGGGACTCTAGCGGGGGCACAGATACGCAGTATTTT. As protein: CASRDSSGGTDTQYF.

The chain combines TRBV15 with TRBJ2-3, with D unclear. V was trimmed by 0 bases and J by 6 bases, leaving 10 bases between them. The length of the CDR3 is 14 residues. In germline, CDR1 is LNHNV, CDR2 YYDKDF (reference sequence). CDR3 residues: CATSRDFESDTQYF. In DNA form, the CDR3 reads TGTGCCACCAGCAGAGATTTCGAGTCCGATACGCAGTATTTT.

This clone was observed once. The CDR3 is CASSGGNSGRAYNEQFF. For the CDR3, the DNA is TGTGCCAGCAGTGGGGGAAATAGCGGGAGGGCCTACAATGAGCAGTTCTTC. The chain links TRBV2 to TRBJ2-1, with 11 nucleotides matching TRBD2. Germline CDR1 SNHLY, CDR2 FYNNEI. This CDR3 is 17 amino acids long. V shed 4 bases and J 2 bases; nucleotides not matched to a gene: 7. Together with reference TRBV2 and TRBJ2-1, the CDR3 gives the full variable domain: EPEVTQTPSHQVTQMGQEVILRCVPISNHLYFYWYRQILGQKVEFLVSFYNNEISEKSEIFDDQFSVERPDGSNFTLKIRSTKLEDSAMYFCASSGGNSGRAYNEQFFGPGTRLTVL.

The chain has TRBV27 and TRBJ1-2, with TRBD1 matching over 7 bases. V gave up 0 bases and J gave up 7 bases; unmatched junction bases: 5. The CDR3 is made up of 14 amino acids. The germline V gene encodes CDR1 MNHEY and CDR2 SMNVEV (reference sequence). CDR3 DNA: TGTGCCAGCAGTTTATCTGGGCAGGGGGTTGGCTACACCTTC. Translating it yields CASSLSGQGVGYTF.

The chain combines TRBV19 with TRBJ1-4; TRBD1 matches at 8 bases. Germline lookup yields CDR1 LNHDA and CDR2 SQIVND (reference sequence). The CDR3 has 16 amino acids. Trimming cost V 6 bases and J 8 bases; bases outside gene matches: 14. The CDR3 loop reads CASRPAQGAGVEKLFF. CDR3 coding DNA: TGTGCCAGTAGGCCCGCCCAGGGGGCGGGAGTGGAAAAACTGTTTTTT.

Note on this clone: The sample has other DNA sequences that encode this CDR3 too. The CDR3 region is CASSEEAGSSYEQYF. CDR3 DNA sequence: TGTGCCAGCAGTGAAGAGGCAGGTTCCTCCTACGAGCAGTACTTC. The V gene is TRBV6-1, the J gene TRBJ2-7, with D unresolved. V was trimmed by 1 base and J by 0 bases, leaving 10 bases between them. This CDR3 spans 15 amino acids. Germline V gene data show CDR1 as MNHNS and CDR2 as SASEGT.

In nucleotides, the CDR3 is TGTGCCAGCGGGATAGCGGGAGGGTCCGGGGAGCTGTTTTTT. Its protein product is CASGIAGGSGELFF. This sequence joins TRBV11-1 and TRBJ2-2; 11 nucleotides agree with TRBD2. Per germline, CDR1 SGHAT and CDR2 FQDESV (reference sequence). The CDR3 covers 14 residues. The junction had 5 bases not matched to a gene; V was cut back by 8 bases and J by 6 bases. Variable domain in full (rest from reference TRBV11-1 and TRBJ2-2): EAEVAQSPRYKITEKSQAVAFWCDPISGHATLYWYRQILGQGPELLVQFQDESVVDDSQLPKDRFSAERLKGVDSTLKIQPAELGDSAMYLCASGIAGGSGELFFGEGSRLTVL.

Here the CDR3 DNA reads TGCAGCGTTGGTGGGACAGGGACTTATGGCTACACCTTC. This encodes CSVGGTGTYGYTF. The chain combines TRBV29-1 with TRBJ1-2, with 9 bases that match TRBD1. The CDR3 consists of 13 residues. Germline V gives CDR1 SQVTM, CDR2 ANQGSEA. V dropped 4 bases and J dropped 5; count of bases not matched to a gene: 5.

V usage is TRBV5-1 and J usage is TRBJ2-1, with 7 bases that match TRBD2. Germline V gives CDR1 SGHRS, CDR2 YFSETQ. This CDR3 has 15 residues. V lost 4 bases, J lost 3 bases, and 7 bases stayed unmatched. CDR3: CASSISGSHYNEQFF. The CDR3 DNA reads TGCGCCAGCAGCATTAGCGGGTCCCACTACAATGAGCAGTTCTTC.

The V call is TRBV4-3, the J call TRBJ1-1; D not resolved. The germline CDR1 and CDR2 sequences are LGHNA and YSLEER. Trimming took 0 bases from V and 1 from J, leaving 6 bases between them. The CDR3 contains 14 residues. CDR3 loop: CASSQDAGNTEAFF. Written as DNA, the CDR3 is TGCGCCAGCAGCCAAGATGCCGGGAACACTGAAGCTTTCTTT.

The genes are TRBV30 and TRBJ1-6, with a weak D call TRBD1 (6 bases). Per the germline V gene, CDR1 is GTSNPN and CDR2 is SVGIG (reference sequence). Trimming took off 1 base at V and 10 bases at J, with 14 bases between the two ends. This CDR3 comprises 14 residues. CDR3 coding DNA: TGTGCCTGGAGTGCCGGCAGGGGAGACTCACCCCTCCACTTT. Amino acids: CAWSAGRGDSPLHF. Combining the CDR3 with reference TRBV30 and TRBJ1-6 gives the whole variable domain SQTIHQWPATLVQPVGSPLSLECTVEGTSNPNLYWYRQAAGRGLQLLFYSVGIGQISSEVPQNLSASRPQDRQFILSSKKLLLSDSGFYLCAWSAGRGDSPLHFGNGTRLTVT.

The CDR3 protein is CASSPRTGFSDTQYF. DNA for the CDR3: TGTGCCAGCAGCCCACGGACAGGGTTTTCAGATACGCAGTATTTT. V is TRBV11-3 and J is TRBJ2-3; 8 bases are shared with TRBD1. Germline values: CDR1 SGHNT, CDR2 YENEEA. The J segment lost 4 bases and the V segment lost 5 bases, leaving 8 bases of the junction unmatched. The CDR3 has 15 residues.

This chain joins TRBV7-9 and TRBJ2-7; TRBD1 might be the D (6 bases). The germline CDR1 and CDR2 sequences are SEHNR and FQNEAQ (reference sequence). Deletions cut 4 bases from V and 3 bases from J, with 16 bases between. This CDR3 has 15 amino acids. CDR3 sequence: CASSSDRTVYYEQYF. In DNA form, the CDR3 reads TGTGCCAGCAGCTCAGACAGGACAGTCTACTACGAGCAGTACTTC.

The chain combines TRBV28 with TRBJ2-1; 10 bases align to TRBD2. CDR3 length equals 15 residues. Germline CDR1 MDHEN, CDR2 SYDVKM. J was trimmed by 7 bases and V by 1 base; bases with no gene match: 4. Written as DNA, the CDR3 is TGTGCCAGCAGTTTATATCTAGCGGGAGCGAATGAGCAGTTCTTC. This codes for CASSLYLAGANEQFF.

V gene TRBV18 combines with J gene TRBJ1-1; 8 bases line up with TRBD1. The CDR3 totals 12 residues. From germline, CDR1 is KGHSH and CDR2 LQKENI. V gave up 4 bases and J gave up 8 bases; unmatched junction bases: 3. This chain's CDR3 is CASSLGQGEAFF. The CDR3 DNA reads TGTGCCAGCTCACTAGGACAGGGCGAAGCTTTCTTT.

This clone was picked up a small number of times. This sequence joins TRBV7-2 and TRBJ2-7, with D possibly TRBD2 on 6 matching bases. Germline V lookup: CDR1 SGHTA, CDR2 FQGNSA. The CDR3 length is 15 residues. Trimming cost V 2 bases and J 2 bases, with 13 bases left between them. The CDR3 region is CASSLSGSGTYEQYF. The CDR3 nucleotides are TGTGCCAGCAGCTTATCAGGTAGCGGCACCTACGAGCAGTACTTC.

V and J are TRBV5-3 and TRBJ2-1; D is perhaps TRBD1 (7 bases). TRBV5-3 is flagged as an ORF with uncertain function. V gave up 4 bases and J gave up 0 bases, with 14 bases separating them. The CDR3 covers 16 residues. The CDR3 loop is CARSRLGQDSYNEQFF. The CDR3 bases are TGTGCCAGAAGCAGACTAGGACAGGACTCCTACAATGAGCAGTTCTTC.